This TCR beta chain was sequenced for a study of cytomegalovirus exposure and HLA in healthy donors. About this clone: What it binds is unknown.

Overall study results and limits: Cytomegalovirus-associated TCR beta chains were listed, numbering 150 to 200. According to a subsequent analysis, TCR clusters identified in the first cohort showed a tendency to co-occur across the 110 or so validation repertoires.

CDR3 length: 16 amino acids. Trimming took 4 bases from V and 3 from J, leaving 17 bases between them. Germline V lookup: CDR1 SGHNT, CDR2 YYREEE (reference sequence). Sequencing was performed with immunoSEQ multiplex PCR; in TCRdb, only in-frame clones are kept and a portion is missing. The data contain 150,000 to 200,000 clones, roughly nine tenths of them singletons. Sequenced: PBMCs. The chain couples TRBV5-4 to TRBJ1-5, with D possibly TRBD1 on 6 matching bases. The sequence was obtained from a man aged 25-45 years in good health and CMV-seropositive. The CDR3 sequence: CASSRGPGLVNQPQHF. In DNA form, the CDR3 reads TGTGCCAGCAGCCGGGGGCCCGGGTTGGTCAATCAGCCCCAGCATTTT.